Ten or more counts support the clone carrying this T cell receptor (beta chain). The antigen remains unidentified. These data are taken from a study of early T cells in non-severe SARS-CoV-2 infection. The overall study: RNA in bulk from unsorted whole blood was sequenced, and chains were unpaired. Study findings and constraints: VDJdb matching, biased toward anti-spike CD8 responses, missed private and CD4 specificities.

Individual cDNA molecules carried attached unique molecular identifiers. TCRdb ran MiXCR on the 5' RACE reads and lists one entry per CDR3 protein. The sample shows tens of thousands of distinct CDR3 sequences, over 3.5% of them seen only once. Sequenced sample: whole blood. The clonotype comes from an adult who was a healthcare worker with PCR-confirmed SARS-CoV-2 infection or an uninfected control (not recorded which).

CDR3 DNA sequence: TGTGCCAGCAGGGACAGGGGCGAGCAGTACTTC. This encodes CASRDRGEQYF. The V gene is TRBV27, the J gene TRBJ2-7; 9 nucleotides agree with TRBD1. In germline, CDR1 is MNHEY, CDR2 SMNVEV (reference sequence). Germline trimming cut 6 bases from V and 6 bases from J; bases unmatched to any gene: 0. CDR3 length: 11 residues.